Listed here are 14 T cell receptor beta chains from one sample, sequenced in a study of blood T cell repertoires in COVID-19. Assay used: immunoSEQ multiplex PCR; TCRdb lists only in-frame clones, some missing. This table has some 260,000 clones, 82% appearing once. The material sequenced was peripheral blood. These receptors came from an elderly woman with active or convalescent COVID-19.

As concerns this clone: Other DNA sequences within the sample encode an identical CDR3. The rearrangement joins TRBV7-2 to TRBJ1-6; TRBD1 agrees at 8 bases. The CDR3 is made up of 16 amino acids. The V segment lost 2 bases and the J segment 3 bases; nucleotides outside the gene matches: 3. Germline V gives CDR1 SGHTA, CDR2 FQGNSA. CDR3 nucleotide sequence: TGTGCCAGCAGCTTACGAACAGGGGGCTATAATTCACCCCTCCACTTT. Protein product: CASSLRTGGYNSPLHF.

The gene calls are TRBV10-3 and TRBJ2-2, with D maybe TRBD1 (6 bases). The germline V gene encodes CDR1 ENHRY and CDR2 SYGVKD. The CDR3 consists of 17 residues. Between the trimmed V and J ends, which lost 4 bases and 0 bases, there was a span of 15 bases. CDR3 DNA: TGTGCCATCAGTGGGTACGACAGGCTCACGAACACCGGGGAGCTGTTTTTT. It encodes CAISGYDRLTNTGELFF.

The V call is TRBV28, the J call TRBJ1-5, with a weak D call TRBD1 (5 bases). The germline CDR1 and CDR2 sequences are MDHEN and SYDVKM. CDR3 length: 15 residues. The V gene lost 5 bases and the J gene lost 9 bases, with 20 bases spanning the gap. The CDR3: CASSPRGGGHRPQHF. The DNA for the CDR3 is TGTGCCAGCAGTCCCCGCGGGGGAGGGCATCGGCCCCAGCATTTT.

The rearrangement links TRBV6-5 to TRBJ2-2; D unclear. Germline V gene sequence: CDR1 MNHEY, CDR2 SVGAGI. Trimming left V 11 bases short and J 1 base short, with 14 bases between. The CDR3 runs to 14 residues. The CDR3 loop is CAGKYFWNTGELFF. CDR3 nucleotide sequence: TGTGCCGGCAAATACTTTTGGAACACCGGGGAGCTGTTTTTT.

J is TRBJ2-7 and V is TRBV2; 10 bases align to TRBD2. V trimming: 9 bases; J trimming: 2 bases; junction bases outside the gene matches: 7. This CDR3 has 14 amino acids. The germline V gene encodes CDR1 SNHLY and CDR2 FYNNEI. Here the CDR3 reads CASLGAGGPYEQYF. In nucleotides, the CDR3 is TGTGCCAGTTTGGGAGCGGGGGGGCCCTACGAGCAGTACTTC.

V is TRBV4-2 and J is TRBJ2-7; 7 nucleotides line up with TRBD2. CDR1 is LGHNA and CDR2 is YNFKEQ in the germline V gene. CDR3 length: 18 residues. Trimming cost V 0 bases and J 5 bases; bases outside gene matches: 16. The DNA for the CDR3 is TGTGCCAGCAGCCAAGAAGTGATTGGGGCGGGAGAATGGAACGAGCAGTACTTC. Protein product: CASSQEVIGAGEWNEQYF.

The chain has TRBV28 and TRBJ2-7; the D gene is possibly TRBD1 (5 bases). The length of the CDR3 is 13 residues. The germline CDR1 and CDR2 sequences are MDHEN and SYDVKM. Trimming pared 5 bases from V and 2 bases from J, leaving 10 bases between. The CDR3 coding sequence is TGTGCCAGCAGTGTTCAGGGTACCTACGAGCAGTACTTC. Protein product: CASSVQGTYEQYF.

The rearrangement links TRBV28 to TRBJ2-1, with D perhaps TRBD1 (5 bases). Trimming left V 2 bases short and J 4 bases short, with 9 bases between. Germline values: CDR1 MDHEN, CDR2 SYDVKM. The CDR3 spans 14 residues. The DNA for the CDR3 is TGTGCCAGCAGTTTACAGGGCAGTTACAATGAGCAGTTCTTC. It is translated as CASSLQGSYNEQFF.

V and J are TRBV2 and TRBJ1-6; D unresolved. This CDR3 has 14 residues. CDR1 and CDR2 from the germline V gene are SNHLY and FYNNEI. Trimming left V 8 bases short and J 3 bases short, with 11 bases between. The CDR3 nucleotides are TGTGCCAGCGGTCGGGAAAGCTATAATTCACCCCTCCACTTT. Its translation: CASGRESYNSPLHF. Supplemented by reference TRBV2 and TRBJ1-6, the full variable domain reads EPEVTQTPSHQVTQMGQEVILRCVPISNHLYFYWYRQILGQKVEFLVSFYNNEISEKSEIFDDQFSVERPDGSNFTLKIRSTKLEDSAMYFCASGRESYNSPLHFGNGTRLTVT.

This sequence joins TRBV15 and TRBJ2-5, with D perhaps matching TRBD1 (5 bases). This CDR3 contains 14 residues. The V gene lost 9 bases and the J gene lost 5 bases, with 19 bases spanning the gap. Per the germline V gene, CDR1 is LNHNV and CDR2 is YYDKDF (reference sequence). The CDR3: CATRMTALGETQYF. The CDR3 nucleotides are TGTGCCACTAGGATGACAGCCCTTGGGGAGACCCAGTACTTC.

The chain joins TRBV19 to TRBJ2-1; 9 positions agree with TRBD2. The length of the CDR3 is 15 residues. The germline V gene encodes CDR1 LNHDA and CDR2 SQIVND (reference sequence). With V trimmed by 3 bases and J by 4 bases, 4 bases remained unmatched. The CDR3, as DNA: TGTGCCAGTAGTATTGCGGGGGGGCAGTACAATGAGCAGTTCTTC. Translation gives CASSIAGGQYNEQFF.

The chain has TRBV28 and TRBJ1-6, with TRBD1 identical over 12 bases. With 7 bases clipped from V and 0 bases from J, the junction kept 4 bases outside the gene matches. CDR3 length: 17 residues. Germline V lookup: CDR1 MDHEN, CDR2 SYDVKM. CDR3 residues: CASKGTGGFSYNSPLHF. The CDR3 DNA reads TGTGCCAGCAAGGGGACAGGGGGCTTCTCCTATAATTCACCCCTCCACTTT. The entire variable domain, with the rest obtained from reference TRBV28 and TRBJ1-6, is as follows: DVKVTQSSRYLVKRTGEKVFLECVQDMDHENMFWYRQDPGLGLRLIYFSYDVKMKEKGDIPEGYSVSREKKERFSLILESASTNQTSMYLCASKGTGGFSYNSPLHFGNGTRLTVT.

The V gene is TRBV5-1, the J gene TRBJ2-3; the match to TRBD2 covers 7 bases. The J segment lost 4 bases and the V segment lost 5 bases, leaving 7 bases of the junction unmatched. In germline, CDR1 is SGHRS, CDR2 YFSETQ. This CDR3 region has 14 residues. CDR3 nucleotides: TGCGCCAGCAGGGGAGCGGGAACGGCAGATACGCAGTATTTT. This sequence encodes CASRGAGTADTQYF. The full variable domain, its missing parts supplied by reference TRBV5-1 and TRBJ2-3, is KAGVTQTPRYLIKTRGQQVTLSCSPISGHRSVSWYQQTPGQGLQFLFEYFSETQRNKGNFPGRFSGRQFSNSRSEMNVSTLELGDSALYLCASRGAGTADTQYFGPGTRLTVL.

This rearrangement joins TRBV10-3 to TRBJ2-1; a possible D gene is TRBD2 (6 bases). Germline V gives CDR1 ENHRY, CDR2 SYGVKD. V gave up 3 bases and J gave up 0 bases, with 6 bases separating them. CDR3 length: 14 amino acids. CDR3 in DNA: TGTGCCATCAGTGACGGGAGCTCCTACAATGAGCAGTTCTTC. This encodes CAISDGSSYNEQFF.